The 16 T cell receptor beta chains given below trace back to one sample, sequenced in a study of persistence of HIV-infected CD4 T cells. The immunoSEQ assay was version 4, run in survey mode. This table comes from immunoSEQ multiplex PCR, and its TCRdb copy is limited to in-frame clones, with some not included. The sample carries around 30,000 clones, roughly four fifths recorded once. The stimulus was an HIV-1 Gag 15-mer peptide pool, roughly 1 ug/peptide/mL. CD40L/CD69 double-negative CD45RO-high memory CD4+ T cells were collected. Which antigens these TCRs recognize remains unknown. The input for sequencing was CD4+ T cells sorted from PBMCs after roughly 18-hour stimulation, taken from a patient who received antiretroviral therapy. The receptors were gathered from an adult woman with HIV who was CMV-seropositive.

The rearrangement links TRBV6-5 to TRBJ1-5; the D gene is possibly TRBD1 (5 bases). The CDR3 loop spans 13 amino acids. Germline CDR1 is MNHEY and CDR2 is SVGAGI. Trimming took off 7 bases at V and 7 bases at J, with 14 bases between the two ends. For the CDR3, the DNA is TGTGCCAGCACGGGGCAGGCTTGGCAGCCCCAGCATTTT. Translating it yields CASTGQAWQPQHF.

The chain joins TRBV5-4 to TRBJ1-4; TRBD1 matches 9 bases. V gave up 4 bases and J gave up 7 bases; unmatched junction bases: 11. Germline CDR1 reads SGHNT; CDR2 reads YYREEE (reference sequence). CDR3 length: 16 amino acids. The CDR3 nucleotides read TGTGCCAGCAGCAAAGGGCCGGGACAGGGAGGTGAAAAACTGTTTTTT. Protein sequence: CASSKGPGQGGEKLFF.

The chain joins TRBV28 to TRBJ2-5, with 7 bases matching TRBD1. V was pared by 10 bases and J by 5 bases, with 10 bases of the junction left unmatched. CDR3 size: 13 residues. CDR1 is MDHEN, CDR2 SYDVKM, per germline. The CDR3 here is CATFDRVIETQYF. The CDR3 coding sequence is TGTGCCACCTTCGACAGGGTTATCGAGACCCAGTACTTC.

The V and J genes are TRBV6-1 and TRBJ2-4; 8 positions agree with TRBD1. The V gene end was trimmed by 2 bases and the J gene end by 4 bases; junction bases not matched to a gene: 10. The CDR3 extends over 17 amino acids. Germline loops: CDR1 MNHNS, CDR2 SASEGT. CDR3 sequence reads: CASSEYLQGDLKNIQYF. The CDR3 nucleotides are TGTGCCAGCAGTGAATATCTACAGGGGGATTTAAAAAACATTCAGTACTTC.

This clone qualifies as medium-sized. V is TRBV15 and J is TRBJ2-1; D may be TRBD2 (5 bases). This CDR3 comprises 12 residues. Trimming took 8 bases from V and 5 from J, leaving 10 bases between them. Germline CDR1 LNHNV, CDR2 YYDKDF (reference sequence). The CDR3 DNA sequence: TGTGCCACCGGGAGACCTAACAATGAGCAGTTCTTC. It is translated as CATGRPNNEQFF. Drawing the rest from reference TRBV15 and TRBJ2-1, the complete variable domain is DAMVIQNPRYQVTQFGKPVTLSCSQTLNHNVMYWYQQKSSQAPKLLFHYYDKDFNNEADTPDNFQSRRPNTSFCFLDIRSPGLGDTAMYLCATGRPNNEQFFGPGTRLTVL.

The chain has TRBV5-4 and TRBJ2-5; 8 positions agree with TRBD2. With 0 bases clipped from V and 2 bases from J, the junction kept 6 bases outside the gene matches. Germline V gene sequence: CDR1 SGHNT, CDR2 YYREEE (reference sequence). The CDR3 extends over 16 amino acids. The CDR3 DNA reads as TGTGCCAGCAGCTTGGCGGGGGGGGGACTACAAGAGACCCAGTACTTC. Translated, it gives CASSLAGGGLQETQYF. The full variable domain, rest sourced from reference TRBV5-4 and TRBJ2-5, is ETGVTQSPTHLIKTRGQQVTLRCSSQSGHNTVSWYQQALGQGPQFIFQYYREEENGRGNFPPRFSGLQFPNYSSELNVNALELDDSALYLCASSLAGGGLQETQYFGPGTRLLVL.

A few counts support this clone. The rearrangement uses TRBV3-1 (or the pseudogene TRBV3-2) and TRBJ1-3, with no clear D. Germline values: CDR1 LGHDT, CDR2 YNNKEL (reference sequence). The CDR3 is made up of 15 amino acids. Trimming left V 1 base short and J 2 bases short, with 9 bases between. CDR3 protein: CASSQGSKTGNTIYF. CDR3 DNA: TGTGCCAGCAGCCAAGGTAGTAAAACTGGAAACACCATATATTTT.

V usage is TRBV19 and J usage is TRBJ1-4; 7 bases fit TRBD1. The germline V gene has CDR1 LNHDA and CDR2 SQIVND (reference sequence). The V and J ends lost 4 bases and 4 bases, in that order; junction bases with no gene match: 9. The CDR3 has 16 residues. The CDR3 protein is CASSRNPRGSNEKLFF. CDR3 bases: TGTGCCAGTAGTAGGAACCCCAGGGGGAGTAATGAAAAACTGTTTTTT.

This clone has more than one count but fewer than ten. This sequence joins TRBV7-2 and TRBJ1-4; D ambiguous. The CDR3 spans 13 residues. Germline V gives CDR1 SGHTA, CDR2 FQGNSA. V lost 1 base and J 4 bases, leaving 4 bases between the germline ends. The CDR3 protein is CASSLEHNEKLFF. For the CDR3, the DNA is TGTGCCAGCAGCTTAGAACATAATGAAAAACTGTTTTTT.

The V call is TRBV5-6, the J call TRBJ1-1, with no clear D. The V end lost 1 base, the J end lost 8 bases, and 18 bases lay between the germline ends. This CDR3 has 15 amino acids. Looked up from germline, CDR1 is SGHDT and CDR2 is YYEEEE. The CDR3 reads CASSLLSISGVEAFF. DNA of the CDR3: TGTGCCAGCAGCTTGCTTTCAATTTCGGGAGTCGAAGCTTTCTTT.

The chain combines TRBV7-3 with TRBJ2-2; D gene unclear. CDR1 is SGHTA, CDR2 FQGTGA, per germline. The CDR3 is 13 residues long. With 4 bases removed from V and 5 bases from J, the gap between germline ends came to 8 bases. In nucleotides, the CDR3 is TGTGCCAGCAGCTCCGAACCGACCGGGGAGCTGTTTTTT. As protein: CASSSEPTGELFF.

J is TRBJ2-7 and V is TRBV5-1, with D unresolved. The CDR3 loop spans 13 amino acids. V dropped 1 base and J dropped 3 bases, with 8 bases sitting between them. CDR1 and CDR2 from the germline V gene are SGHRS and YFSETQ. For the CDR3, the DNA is TGCGCCAGCAGCTTGAACGGTTTCTACGAGCAGTACTTC. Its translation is CASSLNGFYEQYF.

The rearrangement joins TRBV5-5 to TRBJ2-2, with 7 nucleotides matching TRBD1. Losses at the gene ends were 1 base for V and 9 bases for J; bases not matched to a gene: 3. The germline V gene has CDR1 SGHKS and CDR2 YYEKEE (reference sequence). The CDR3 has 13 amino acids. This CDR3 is CASSLQGEWELFF. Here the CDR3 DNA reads TGTGCCAGCAGCTTGCAGGGGGAGTGGGAGCTGTTTTTT.

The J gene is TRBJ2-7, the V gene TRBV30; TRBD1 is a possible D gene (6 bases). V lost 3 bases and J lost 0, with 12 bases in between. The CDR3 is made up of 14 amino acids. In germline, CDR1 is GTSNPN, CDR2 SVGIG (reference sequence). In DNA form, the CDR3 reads TGTGCCTGGAGGGGGACACTTAGCTCCTACGAGCAGTACTTC. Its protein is CAWRGTLSSYEQYF.

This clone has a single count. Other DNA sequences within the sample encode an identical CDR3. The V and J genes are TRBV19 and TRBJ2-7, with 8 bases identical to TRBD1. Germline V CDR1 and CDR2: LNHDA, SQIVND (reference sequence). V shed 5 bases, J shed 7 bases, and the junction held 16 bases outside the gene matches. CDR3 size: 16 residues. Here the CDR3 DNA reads TGTGCCAGTAGTCAAAAAGGGGCAGGGGGCATCAATGAGCAGTACTTC. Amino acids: CASSQKGAGGINEQYF. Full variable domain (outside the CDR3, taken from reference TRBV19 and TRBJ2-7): DGGITQSPKYLFRKEGQNVTLSCEQNLNHDAMYWYRQDPGQGLRLIYYSQIVNDFQKGDIAEGYSVSREKKESFPLTVTSAQKNPTAFYLCASSQKGAGGINEQYFGPGTRLTVT.

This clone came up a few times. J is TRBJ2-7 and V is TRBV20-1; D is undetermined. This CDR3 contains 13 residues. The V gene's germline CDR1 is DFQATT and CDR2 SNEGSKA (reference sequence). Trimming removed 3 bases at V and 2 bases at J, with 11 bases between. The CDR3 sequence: CSASIPATYEQYF. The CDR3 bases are TGCAGTGCTAGTATCCCGGCGACCTACGAGCAGTACTTC.